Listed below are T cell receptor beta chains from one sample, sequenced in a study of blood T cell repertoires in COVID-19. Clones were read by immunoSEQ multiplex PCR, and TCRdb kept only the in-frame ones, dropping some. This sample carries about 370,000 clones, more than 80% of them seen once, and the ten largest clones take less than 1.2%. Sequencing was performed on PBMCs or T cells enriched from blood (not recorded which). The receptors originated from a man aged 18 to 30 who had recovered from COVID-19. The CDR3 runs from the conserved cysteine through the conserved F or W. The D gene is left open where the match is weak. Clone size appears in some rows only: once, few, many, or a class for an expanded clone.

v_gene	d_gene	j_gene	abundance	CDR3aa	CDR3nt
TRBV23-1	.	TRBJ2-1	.	CASSQWAQFNEQFF	TGCGCCAGCAGTCAATGGGCGCAGTTCAATGAGCAGTTCTTC
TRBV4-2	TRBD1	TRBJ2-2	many	CASSLGTGETGELFF	TGTGCCAGCAGCCTCGGGACAGGGGAAACCGGGGAGCTGTTTTTT
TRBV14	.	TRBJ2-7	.	CASSQDLSLSGAAYEQYF	TGTGCCAGCAGCCAAGATCTCTCCTTATCTGGAGCGGCCTACGAGCAGTACTTC
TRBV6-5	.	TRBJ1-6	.	CASSRVSGRGSPLHF	TGTGCCAGCAGCCGAGTCTCAGGAAGGGGTTCACCCCTCCACTTT
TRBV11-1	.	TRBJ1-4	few	CASSPTGIANEKLFF	TGTGCCAGCAGCCCTACAGGGATCGCTAATGAAAAACTGTTTTTT
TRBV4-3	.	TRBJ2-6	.	CASSQDFSGANVLTF	TGCGCCAGCAGCCAAGACTTCTCTGGGGCCAACGTCCTGACTTTC
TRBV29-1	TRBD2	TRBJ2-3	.	CSVETAGHTDTQYF	TGCAGCGTTGAAACAGCGGGGCACACAGATACGCAGTATTTT
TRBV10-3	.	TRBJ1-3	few	CAISDEVFGNTIYF	TGTGCCATCAGTGATGAGGTTTTTGGAAACACCATATATTTT
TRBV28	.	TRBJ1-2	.	CASSSPQGNYGYTF	TGTGCCAGCAGTTCCCCACAGGGTAACTATGGCTACACCTTC
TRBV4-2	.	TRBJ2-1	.	CASSQVSGGGGNEQFF	TGTGCCAGCAGCCAAGTATCCGGAGGGGGGGGGAATGAGCAGTTCTTC
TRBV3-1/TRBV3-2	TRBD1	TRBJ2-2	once	CASSLNRGLTGELFF	TGTGCCAGCAGCCTCAACAGGGGGCTGACCGGGGAGCTGTTTTTT
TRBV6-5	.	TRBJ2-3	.	CASKGRVGRDTQYF	TGTGCCAGCAAAGGGCGGGTGGGGAGAGATACGCAGTATTTT
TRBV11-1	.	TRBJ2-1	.	CASSSLMGGYNEQFF	TGTGCCAGCAGCTCCCTAATGGGAGGCTACAATGAGCAGTTCTTC
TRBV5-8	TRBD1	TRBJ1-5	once	CASSAGGISNQPQHF	TGTGCCAGCAGCGCAGGGGGCATCAGCAATCAGCCCCAGCATTTT